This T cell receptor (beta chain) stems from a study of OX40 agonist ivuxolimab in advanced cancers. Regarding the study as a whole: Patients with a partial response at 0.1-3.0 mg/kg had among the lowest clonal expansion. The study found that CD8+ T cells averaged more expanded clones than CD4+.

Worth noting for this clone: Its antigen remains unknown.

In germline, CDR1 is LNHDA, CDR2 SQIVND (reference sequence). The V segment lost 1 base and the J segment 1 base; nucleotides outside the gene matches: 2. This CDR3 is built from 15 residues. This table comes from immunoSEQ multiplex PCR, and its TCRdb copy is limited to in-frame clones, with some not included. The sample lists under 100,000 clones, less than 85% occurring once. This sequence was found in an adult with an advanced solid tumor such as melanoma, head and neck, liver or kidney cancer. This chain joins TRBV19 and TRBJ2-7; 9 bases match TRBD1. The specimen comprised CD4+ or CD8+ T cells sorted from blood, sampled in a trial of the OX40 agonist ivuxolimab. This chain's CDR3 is CASSIAGQGSYEQYF. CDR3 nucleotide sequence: TGTGCCAGTAGTATAGCGGGACAGGGTTCCTACGAGCAGTACTTC.